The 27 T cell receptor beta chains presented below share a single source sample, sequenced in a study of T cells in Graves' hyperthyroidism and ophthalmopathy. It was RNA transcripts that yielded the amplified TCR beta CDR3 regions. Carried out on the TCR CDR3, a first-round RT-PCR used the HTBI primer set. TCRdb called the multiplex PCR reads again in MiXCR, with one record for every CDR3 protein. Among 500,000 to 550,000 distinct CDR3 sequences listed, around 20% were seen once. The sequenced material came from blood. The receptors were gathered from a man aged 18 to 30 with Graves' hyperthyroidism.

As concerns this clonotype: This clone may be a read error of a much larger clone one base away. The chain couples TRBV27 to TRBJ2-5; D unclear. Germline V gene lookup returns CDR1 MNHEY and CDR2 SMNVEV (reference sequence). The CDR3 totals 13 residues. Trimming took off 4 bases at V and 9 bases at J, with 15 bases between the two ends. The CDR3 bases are TGTGCCAGCAGTTCCTACACCGCCGAGGCCCAGTACTTC. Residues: CASSSYTAEAQYF.

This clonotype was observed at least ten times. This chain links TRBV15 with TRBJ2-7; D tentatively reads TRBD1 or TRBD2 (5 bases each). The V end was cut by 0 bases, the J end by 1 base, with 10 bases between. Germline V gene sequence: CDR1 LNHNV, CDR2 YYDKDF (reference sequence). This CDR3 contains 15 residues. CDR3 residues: CATSRDRGSSYEQYF. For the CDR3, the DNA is TGTGCCACCAGCAGAGATCGGGGCAGTTCCTACGAGCAGTACTTC.

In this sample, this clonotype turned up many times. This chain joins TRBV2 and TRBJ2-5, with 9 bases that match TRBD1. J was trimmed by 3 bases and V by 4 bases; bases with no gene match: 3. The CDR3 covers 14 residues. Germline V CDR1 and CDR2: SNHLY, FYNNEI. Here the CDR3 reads CASSGRTGEETQYF. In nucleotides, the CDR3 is TGTGCCAGCAGTGGTCGGACAGGGGAAGAGACCCAGTACTTC.

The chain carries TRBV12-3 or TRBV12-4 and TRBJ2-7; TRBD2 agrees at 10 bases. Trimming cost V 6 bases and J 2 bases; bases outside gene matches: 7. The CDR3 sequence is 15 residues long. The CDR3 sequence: CASSLSGGFPYEQYF. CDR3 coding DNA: TGTGCCAGCAGCCTTAGCGGGGGGTTTCCCTACGAGCAGTACTTC.

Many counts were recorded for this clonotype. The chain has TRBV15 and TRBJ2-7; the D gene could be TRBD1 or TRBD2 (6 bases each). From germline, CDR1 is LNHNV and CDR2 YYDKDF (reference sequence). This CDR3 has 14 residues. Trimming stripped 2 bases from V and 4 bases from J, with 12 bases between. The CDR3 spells CATSRRGPAYEQYF. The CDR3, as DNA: TGTGCCACCAGCAGACGGGGGCCCGCATACGAGCAGTACTTC.

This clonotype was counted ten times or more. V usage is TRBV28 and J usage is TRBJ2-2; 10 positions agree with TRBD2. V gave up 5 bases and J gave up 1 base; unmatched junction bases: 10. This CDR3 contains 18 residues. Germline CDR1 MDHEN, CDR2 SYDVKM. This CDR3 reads CASSPLLAGLRNTGELFF. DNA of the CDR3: TGTGCCAGCAGTCCCTTACTAGCGGGGCTACGGAACACCGGGGAGCTGTTTTTT.

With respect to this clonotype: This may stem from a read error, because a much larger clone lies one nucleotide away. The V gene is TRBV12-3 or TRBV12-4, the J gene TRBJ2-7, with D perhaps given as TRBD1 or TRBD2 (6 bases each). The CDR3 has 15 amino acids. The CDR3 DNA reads TGTGCCTGCAGGCCCACAGGGCCCGGGGCGGGGGAGCAGTACTTC. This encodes CACRPTGPGAGEQYF.

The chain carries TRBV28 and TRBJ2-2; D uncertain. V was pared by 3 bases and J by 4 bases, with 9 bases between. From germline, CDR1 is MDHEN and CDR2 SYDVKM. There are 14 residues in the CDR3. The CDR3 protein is CASSFGQFTGELFF. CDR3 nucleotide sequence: TGTGCCAGCAGTTTTGGTCAGTTCACCGGGGAGCTGTTTTTT.

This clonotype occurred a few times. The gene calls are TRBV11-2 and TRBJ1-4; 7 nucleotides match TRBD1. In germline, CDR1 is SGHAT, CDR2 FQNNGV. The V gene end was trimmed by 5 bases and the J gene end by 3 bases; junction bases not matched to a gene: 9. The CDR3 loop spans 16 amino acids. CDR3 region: CASSTWQGVANEKLFF. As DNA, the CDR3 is TGTGCCAGCAGCACATGGCAGGGGGTGGCTAATGAAAAACTGTTTTTT.

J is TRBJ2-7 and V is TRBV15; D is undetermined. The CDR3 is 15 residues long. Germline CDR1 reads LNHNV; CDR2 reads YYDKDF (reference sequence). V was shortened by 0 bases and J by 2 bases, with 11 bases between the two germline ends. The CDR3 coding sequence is TGTGCCACCAGCAGAGATATTGGCAGGCCCTACGAGCAGTACTTC. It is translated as CATSRDIGRPYEQYF.

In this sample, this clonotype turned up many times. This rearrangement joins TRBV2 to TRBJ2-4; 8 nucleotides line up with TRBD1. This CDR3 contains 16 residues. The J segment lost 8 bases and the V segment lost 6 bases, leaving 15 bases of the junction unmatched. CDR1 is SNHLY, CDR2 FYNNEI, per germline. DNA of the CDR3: TGTGCCAGCAGCGGGACTTCTGGACAGGGCTTGGACATTCAGTACTTC. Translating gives CASSGTSGQGLDIQYF.

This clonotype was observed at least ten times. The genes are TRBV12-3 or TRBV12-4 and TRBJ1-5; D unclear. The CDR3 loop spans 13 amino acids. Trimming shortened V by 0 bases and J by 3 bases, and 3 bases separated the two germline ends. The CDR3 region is CASSLAYNQPQHF. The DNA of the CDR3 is TGTGCCAGCAGTTTAGCCTACAATCAGCCCCAGCATTTT.

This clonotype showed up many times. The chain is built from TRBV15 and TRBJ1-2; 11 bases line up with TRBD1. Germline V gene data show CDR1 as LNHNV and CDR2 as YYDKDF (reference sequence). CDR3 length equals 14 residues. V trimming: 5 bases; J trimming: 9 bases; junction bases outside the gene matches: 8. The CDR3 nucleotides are TGTGCCACCAGCCTGGGGGGGACAGGGGGTAGCTACACCTTC. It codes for CATSLGGTGGSYTF.

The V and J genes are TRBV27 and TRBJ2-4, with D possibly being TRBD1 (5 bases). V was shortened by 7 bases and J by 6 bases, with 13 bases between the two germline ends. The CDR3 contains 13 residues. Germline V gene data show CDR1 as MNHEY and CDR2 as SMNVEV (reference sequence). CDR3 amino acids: CASMDIVSNIQYF. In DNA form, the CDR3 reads TGTGCCAGCATGGACATTGTTTCAAACATTCAGTACTTC.

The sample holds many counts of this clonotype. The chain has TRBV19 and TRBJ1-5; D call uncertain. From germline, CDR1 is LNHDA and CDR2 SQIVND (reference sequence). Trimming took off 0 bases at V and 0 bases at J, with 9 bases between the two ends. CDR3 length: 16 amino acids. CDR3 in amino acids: CASSIDGQDSNQPQHF. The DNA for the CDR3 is TGTGCCAGTAGTATAGATGGCCAGGATAGCAATCAGCCCCAGCATTTT.

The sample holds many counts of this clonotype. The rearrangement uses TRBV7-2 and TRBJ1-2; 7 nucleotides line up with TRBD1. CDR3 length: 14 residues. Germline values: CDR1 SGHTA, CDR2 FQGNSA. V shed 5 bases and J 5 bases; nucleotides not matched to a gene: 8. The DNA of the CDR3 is TGTGCCAGCAGCCCTAGACAGGGATGGTATGGCTACACCTTC. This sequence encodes CASSPRQGWYGYTF. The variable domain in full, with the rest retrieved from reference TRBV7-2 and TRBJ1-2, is GAGVSQSPSNKVTEKGKDVELRCDPISGHTALYWYRQSLGQGLEFLIYFQGNSAPDKSGLPSDRFSAERTGGSVSTLTIQRTQQEDSAVYLCASSPRQGWYGYTFGSGTRLTVV.

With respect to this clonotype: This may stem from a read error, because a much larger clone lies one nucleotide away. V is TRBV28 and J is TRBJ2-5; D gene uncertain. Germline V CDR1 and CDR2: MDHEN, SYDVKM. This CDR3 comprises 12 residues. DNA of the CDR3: TGTGCCAGCAAGAGATCACAAGAGAGCCAGTACTTC. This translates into CASKRSQESQYF.

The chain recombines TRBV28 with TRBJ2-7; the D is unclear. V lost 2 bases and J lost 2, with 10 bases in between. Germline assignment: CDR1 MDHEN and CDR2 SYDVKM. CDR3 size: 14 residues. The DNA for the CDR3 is TGTGCCAGCAGTTTAGGTCGGCCGCCCTACGAGCAGTACTTC. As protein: CASSLGRPPYEQYF.

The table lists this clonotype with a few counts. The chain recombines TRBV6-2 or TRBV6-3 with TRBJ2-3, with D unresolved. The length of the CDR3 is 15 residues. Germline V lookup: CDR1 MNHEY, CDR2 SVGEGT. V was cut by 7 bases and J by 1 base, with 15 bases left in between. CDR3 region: CASNPFEAGTDTQYF. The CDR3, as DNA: TGTGCCAGCAATCCTTTTGAGGCCGGCACAGATACGCAGTATTTT.

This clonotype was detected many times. DNA for the CDR3: TGTGCCTCCCACCCACAGATCCCGGGAGGAGGCTACACCTTC. Its protein is CASHPQIPGGGYTF. The chain combines TRBV28 with TRBJ1-2; D is unclear. Looked up from germline, CDR1 is MDHEN and CDR2 is SYDVKM. CDR3 length: 14 residues. Trimming shortened V by 11 bases and J by 8 bases, and 24 bases separated the two germline ends.

This chain's CDR3 is CASSLALGAQYF. The CDR3 DNA follows: TGTGCCAGCAGTTTAGCGTTAGGGGCCCAGTACTTC. The chain uses TRBV12-3 or TRBV12-4 and TRBJ2-5, with D possibly being TRBD1 (5 bases). The CDR3 runs 12 residues. The V end was cut by 0 bases, the J end by 9 bases, with 8 bases between.

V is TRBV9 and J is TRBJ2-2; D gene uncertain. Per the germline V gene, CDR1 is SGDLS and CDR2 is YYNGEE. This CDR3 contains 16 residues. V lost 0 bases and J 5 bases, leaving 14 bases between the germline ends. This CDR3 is CASSVVGAPVTGELFF. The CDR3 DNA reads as TGTGCCAGCAGCGTAGTAGGCGCCCCGGTGACCGGGGAGCTGTTTTTT.

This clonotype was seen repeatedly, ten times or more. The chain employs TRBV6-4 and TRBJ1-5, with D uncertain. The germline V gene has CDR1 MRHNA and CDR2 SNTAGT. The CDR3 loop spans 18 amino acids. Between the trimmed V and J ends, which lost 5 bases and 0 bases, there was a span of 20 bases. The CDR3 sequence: CASSIQTASSYSNQPQHF. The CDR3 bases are TGTGCCAGCAGTATCCAGACTGCAAGCAGTTATAGCAATCAGCCCCAGCATTTT.

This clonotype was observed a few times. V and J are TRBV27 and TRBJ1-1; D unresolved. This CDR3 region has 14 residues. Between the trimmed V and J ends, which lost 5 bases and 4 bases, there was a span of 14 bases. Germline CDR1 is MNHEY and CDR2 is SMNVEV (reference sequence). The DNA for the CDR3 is TGTGCCAGCAGTGCCCTTGTGGGAGGCACTGAAGCTTTCTTT. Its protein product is CASSALVGGTEAFF.

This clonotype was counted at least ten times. The CDR3 here is CASSLLAGGRKTQYF. CDR3 bases: TGTGCCAGCAGTCTTCTAGCGGGGGGGCGAAAGACCCAGTACTTC. V is TRBV6-1 and J is TRBJ2-5; 12 bases match TRBD2. In germline, CDR1 is MNHNS, CDR2 SASEGT. The CDR3 covers 15 residues. Trimming took 5 bases from V and 6 from J; bases not matched to a gene: 7.

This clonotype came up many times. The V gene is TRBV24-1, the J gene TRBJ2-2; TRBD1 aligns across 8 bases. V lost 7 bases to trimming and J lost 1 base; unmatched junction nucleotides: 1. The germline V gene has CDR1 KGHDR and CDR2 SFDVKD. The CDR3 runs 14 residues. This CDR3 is CATSDRGNTGELFF. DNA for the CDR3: TGTGCCACCAGCGACAGGGGGAACACCGGGGAGCTGTTTTTT.

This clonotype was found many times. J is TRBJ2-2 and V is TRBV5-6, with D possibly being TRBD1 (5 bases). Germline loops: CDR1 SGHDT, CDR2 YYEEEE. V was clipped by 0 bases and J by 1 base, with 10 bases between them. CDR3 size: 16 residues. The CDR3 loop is CASSLGPGMNTGELFF. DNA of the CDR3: TGTGCCAGCAGCTTGGGTCCAGGGATGAACACCGGGGAGCTGTTTTTT.